One and the same sample provided the 10 T cell receptor beta chains below, sequenced in a study of cytomegalovirus exposure and HLA in healthy donors. Amplification used 60 Vbeta primers and 13 Jbeta primers. Clones were sequenced by immunoSEQ multiplex PCR, and TCRdb holds only the in-frame ones, with some missing. The table records about 180,000 clones, approximately 80% of them present only once. The specimen sequenced was PBMCs. The receptor source for this set is a man aged 18 to 30 in good health and CMV-seronegative.

The V and J genes are TRBV2 and TRBJ1-2; 9 nucleotides align to TRBD1. The CDR3 is made up of 17 amino acids. V shed 2 bases, J shed 0 bases, and the junction held 7 bases outside the gene matches. The germline CDR1 and CDR2 sequences are SNHLY and FYNNEI. The CDR3 DNA is TGTGCCAGCAGTGAATGGGTTCGGACAGGGGCTAACTATGGCTACACCTTC. This gives the protein CASSEWVRTGANYGYTF.

The rearrangement links TRBV7-2 to TRBJ1-1; 8 bases fit TRBD1. Germline assignment: CDR1 SGHTA and CDR2 FQGNSA. The CDR3 spans 16 residues. V was pared by 4 bases and J by 8 bases, with 15 bases of the junction left unmatched. The CDR3 here is CASSYRFAGQGGEAFF. As DNA, the CDR3 is TGTGCCAGCAGCTACCGATTTGCAGGACAGGGTGGCGAAGCTTTCTTT.

The chain carries TRBV6-5 and TRBJ1-5, with a possible D match to TRBD1 (5 bases). Germline CDR1 is MNHEY and CDR2 is SVGAGI. The CDR3 totals 14 residues. Trimming pared 3 bases from V and 6 bases from J, leaving 12 bases between. DNA for the CDR3: TGTGCCAGCAGTTATGGGGCAGGCGCTCAGCCCCAGCATTTT. Its translation: CASSYGAGAQPQHF.

This chain uses TRBV6-5 with TRBJ1-1; possible D gene TRBD1, 5 bases. V was cut by 2 bases and J by 4 bases, with 14 bases left in between. The CDR3 contains 15 residues. CDR1 MNHEY and CDR2 SVGAGI come from the germline V gene. CDR3 residues: CASSYRRGRGTEAFF. As DNA, the CDR3 is TGTGCCAGCAGTTACCGGCGGGGGAGAGGCACTGAAGCTTTCTTT.

This clone was counted a single time. The chain carries TRBV7-3 and TRBJ2-1; 11 positions match TRBD2. The CDR3 extends over 15 amino acids. Germline lookup yields CDR1 SGHTA and CDR2 FQGTGA. The trim removed 5 bases at V and 3 bases at J, leaving 3 bases unmatched. The CDR3 DNA reads as TGTGCCAGCAGCCTGCTAGCGGGGGGCTACAATGAGCAGTTCTTC. Residues: CASSLLAGGYNEQFF.

The rearrangement links TRBV19 to TRBJ2-1; TRBD2 matches 7 bases. CDR3 length equals 15 residues. Germline CDR1 is LNHDA and CDR2 is SQIVND (reference sequence). J was trimmed by 7 bases and V by 5 bases; bases with no gene match: 11. CDR3 DNA sequence: TGTGCCAGTAGTGGACGCGGACTAGAACTAAATGAGCAGTTCTTC. Protein product: CASSGRGLELNEQFF.

The CDR3 sequence is CATSLGLGDEQYF. CDR3 sequence (DNA): TGTGCCACTTCCCTGGGGCTTGGTGACGAGCAGTACTTC. The chain employs TRBV2 and TRBJ2-7; the D gene is possibly TRBD1 (5 bases). V was shortened by 10 bases and J by 5 bases, with 18 bases between the two germline ends. This CDR3 has 13 residues. CDR1 SNHLY and CDR2 FYNNEI come from the germline V gene.

The chain carries TRBV15 and TRBJ1-2; TRBD1 agrees at 12 bases. CDR1 and CDR2 (germline): LNHNV, YYDKDF (reference sequence). CDR3 size: 19 residues. Germline trimming cut 0 bases from V and 10 bases from J; bases unmatched to any gene: 18. CDR3 residues: CATSREAAGTGGARMNYTF. CDR3 in DNA: TGTGCCACCAGCAGAGAAGCCGCCGGGACAGGGGGCGCGAGGATGAACTACACCTTC.

The J gene is TRBJ2-7, the V gene TRBV18, with TRBD1 matching 12 bases. In germline, CDR1 is KGHSH, CDR2 LQKENI. Germline trimming cut 5 bases from V and 0 bases from J; bases unmatched to any gene: 2. The length of the CDR3 is 15 residues. CDR3 in amino acids: CASSGGQGASYEQYF. DNA of the CDR3: TGTGCCAGCTCAGGGGGACAGGGGGCCTCCTACGAGCAGTACTTC.

The V call is TRBV5-8, the J call TRBJ2-1, with D unclear. The CDR3 is 14 amino acids. V lost 5 bases and J 4 bases, leaving 13 bases between the germline ends. Germline CDR1 SGHTS, CDR2 YDEGEE. The CDR3 loop is CASRSRASYNEQFF. The CDR3 coding sequence is TGTGCCAGCAGGTCCCGCGCATCATACAATGAGCAGTTCTTC.